The source of this T cell receptor beta chain is a study of cytomegalovirus exposure and HLA in healthy donors. Study results and caveats: Across all donors, roughly uniform sequencing depth was an assumption of the presence/absence analyses. Researchers reported in a later analysis that a missense DCLRE1C variant was tied to TCR beta V- and J-gene trimming.

For this clone: Its antigen remains unidentified. The conserved final phenylalanine or tryptophan is absent from the CDR3, which likely points to a read error.

The study ran its PCR with 60 Vbeta and 13 Jbeta primers. Clones were sequenced by immunoSEQ multiplex PCR, and TCRdb holds only the in-frame ones, with some missing. This sample has 120,000 or so clones, with about three quarters found just once. With 0 bases removed from V and 5 bases from J, the gap between germline ends came to 19 bases. Germline CDR1 SGHNT, CDR2 YYREEE (reference sequence). The CDR3 is 17 residues long. The CMV serostatus of this donor went unrecorded. The chain joins TRBV5-4 to TRBJ2-3; D may be TRBD2 (7 bases). The receptor's source is a human donor in good health. The specimen was PBMCs. The CDR3 here is CASSLAAGAPILDTQYV. The CDR3, as DNA: TGTGCCAGCAGCTTGGCGGCGGGGGCTCCCATTCTAGATACGCAGTATGTT.